This T cell receptor (beta chain) was recorded in a study of shared clonotypes between healthy human individuals. Across the study: Researchers assigned three CD4 naive, three CD4 memory, two CD8 naive and one CD8 memory plate to each donor. General study findings and limits: Donors were few, which limited the genetic and exposure-history diversity represented.

The CDR3 contains 12 residues. Trimming removed 0 bases from V and 13 bases from J, with 10 bases in between. CDR1 and CDR2 (germline): KGHSY, FQNENV. Every one of the donors was a Caucasian adult that lived in Nashville, Tennessee. This was a deep-level run. Sequencing was performed with immunoSEQ multiplex PCR; in TCRdb, only in-frame clones are kept and a portion is missing. Of 800,000 to 1,200,000 clones listed, around 78% are singletons. About this clone: Its matching antigen is unknown.

The source material was memory CD4+ T cells from PBMCs. Subset: CD45RA-negative fraction. This TCR was sampled from a man aged 18 to 30 in good health. Some clones in this sample may be carry-over from other donors' samples. This rearrangement joins TRBV16 to TRBJ2-1; D tentatively reads TRBD1 or TRBD2 (5 bases each). Here the CDR3 reads CASSQSGEDQFF. In nucleotides, the CDR3 is TGTGCCAGCAGCCAATCGGGGGAAGACCAGTTCTTC.